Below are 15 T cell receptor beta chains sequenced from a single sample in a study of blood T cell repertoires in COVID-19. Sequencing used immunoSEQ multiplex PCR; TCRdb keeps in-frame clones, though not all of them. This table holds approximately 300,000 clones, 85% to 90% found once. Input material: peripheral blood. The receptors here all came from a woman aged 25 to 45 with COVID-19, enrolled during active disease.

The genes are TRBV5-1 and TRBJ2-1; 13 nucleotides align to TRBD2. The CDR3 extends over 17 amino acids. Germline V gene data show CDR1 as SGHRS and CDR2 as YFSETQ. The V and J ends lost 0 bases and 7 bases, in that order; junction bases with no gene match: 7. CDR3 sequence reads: CASSLEVLGLAGNEQFF. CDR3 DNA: TGCGCCAGCAGCTTGGAGGTTTTGGGACTAGCGGGGAATGAGCAGTTCTTC.

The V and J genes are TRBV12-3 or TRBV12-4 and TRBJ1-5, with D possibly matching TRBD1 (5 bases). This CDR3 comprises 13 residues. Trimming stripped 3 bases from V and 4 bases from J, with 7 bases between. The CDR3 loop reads CASSLSGNQPQHF. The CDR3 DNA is TGTGCCAGCAGTTTGTCAGGGAATCAGCCCCAGCATTTT.

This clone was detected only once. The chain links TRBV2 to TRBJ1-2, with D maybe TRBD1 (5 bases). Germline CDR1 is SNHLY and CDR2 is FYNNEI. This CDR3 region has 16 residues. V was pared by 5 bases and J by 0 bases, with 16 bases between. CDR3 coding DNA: TGTGCCAGCAGTTTAAGGGGCCAGACCCCTAACTATGGCTACACCTTC. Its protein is CASSLRGQTPNYGYTF.

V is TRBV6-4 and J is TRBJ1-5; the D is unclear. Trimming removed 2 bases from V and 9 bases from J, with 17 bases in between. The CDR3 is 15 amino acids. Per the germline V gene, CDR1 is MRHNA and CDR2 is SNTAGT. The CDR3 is CASSDIEYSQAPQHF. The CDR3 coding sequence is TGTGCCAGCAGTGACATCGAGTACAGTCAAGCGCCCCAGCATTTT.

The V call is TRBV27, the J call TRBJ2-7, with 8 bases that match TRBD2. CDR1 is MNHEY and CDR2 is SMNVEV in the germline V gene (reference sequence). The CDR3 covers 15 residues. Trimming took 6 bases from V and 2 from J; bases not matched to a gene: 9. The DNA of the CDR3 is TGTGCCAGCAGCTCTATAGCGGGGAACCCCTACGAGCAGTACTTC. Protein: CASSSIAGNPYEQYF.

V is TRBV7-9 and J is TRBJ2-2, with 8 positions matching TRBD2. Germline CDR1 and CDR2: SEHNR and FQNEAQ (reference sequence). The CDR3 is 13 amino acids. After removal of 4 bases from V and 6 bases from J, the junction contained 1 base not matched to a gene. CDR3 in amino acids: CASSSLAAGELFF. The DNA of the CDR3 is TGTGCCAGCAGCTCACTAGCGGCCGGGGAGCTGTTTTTT.

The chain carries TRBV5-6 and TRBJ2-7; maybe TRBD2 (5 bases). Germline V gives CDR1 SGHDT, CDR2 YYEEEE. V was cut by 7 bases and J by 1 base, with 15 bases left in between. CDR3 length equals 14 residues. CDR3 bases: TGTGCCAGCGGCGCCGGGGTGGGGTCCTACGAGCAGTACTTC. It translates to CASGAGVGSYEQYF. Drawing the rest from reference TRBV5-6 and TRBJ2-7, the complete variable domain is DAGVTQSPTHLIKTRGQQVTLRCSPKSGHDTVSWYQQALGQGPQFIFQYYEEEERQRGNFPDRFSGHQFPNYSSELNVNALLLGDSALYLCASGAGVGSYEQYFGPGTRLTVT.

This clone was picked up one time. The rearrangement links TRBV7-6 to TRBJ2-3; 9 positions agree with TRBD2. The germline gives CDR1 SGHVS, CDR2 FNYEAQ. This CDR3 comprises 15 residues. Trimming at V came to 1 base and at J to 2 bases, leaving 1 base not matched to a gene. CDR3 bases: TGTGCCAGCAGCTTAGAGCGGGAGGTCACAGATACGCAGTATTTT. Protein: CASSLEREVTDTQYF.

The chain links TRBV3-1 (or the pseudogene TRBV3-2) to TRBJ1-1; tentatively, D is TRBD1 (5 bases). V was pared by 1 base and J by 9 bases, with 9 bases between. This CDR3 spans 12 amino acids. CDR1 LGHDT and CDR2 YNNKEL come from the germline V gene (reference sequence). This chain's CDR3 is CASSQVRQKAFF. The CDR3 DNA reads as TGTGCCAGCAGCCAAGTGCGACAGAAAGCTTTCTTT.

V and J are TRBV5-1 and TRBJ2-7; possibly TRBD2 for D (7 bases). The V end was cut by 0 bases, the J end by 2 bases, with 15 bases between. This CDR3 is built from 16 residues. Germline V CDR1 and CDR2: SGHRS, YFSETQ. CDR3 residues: CASSLERGAETYEQYF. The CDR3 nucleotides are TGCGCCAGCAGCTTGGAACGGGGGGCGGAAACCTACGAGCAGTACTTC.

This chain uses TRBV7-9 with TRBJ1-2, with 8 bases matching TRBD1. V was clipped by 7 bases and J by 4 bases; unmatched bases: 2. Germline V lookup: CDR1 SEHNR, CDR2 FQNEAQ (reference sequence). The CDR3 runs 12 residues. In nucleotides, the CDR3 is TGTGCCAGCATTGGACAGGGCTATGGCTACACCTTC. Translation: CASIGQGYGYTF.

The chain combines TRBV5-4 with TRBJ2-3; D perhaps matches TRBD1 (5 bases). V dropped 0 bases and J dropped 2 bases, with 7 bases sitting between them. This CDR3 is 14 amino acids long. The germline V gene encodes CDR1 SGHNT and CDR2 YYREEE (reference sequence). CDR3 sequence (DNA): TGTGCCAGCAGCTTGGGACAGATCACAGATACGCAGTATTTT. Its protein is CASSLGQITDTQYF. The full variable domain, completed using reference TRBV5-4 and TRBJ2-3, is ETGVTQSPTHLIKTRGQQVTLRCSSQSGHNTVSWYQQALGQGPQFIFQYYREEENGRGNFPPRFSGLQFPNYSSELNVNALELDDSALYLCASSLGQITDTQYFGPGTRLTVL.

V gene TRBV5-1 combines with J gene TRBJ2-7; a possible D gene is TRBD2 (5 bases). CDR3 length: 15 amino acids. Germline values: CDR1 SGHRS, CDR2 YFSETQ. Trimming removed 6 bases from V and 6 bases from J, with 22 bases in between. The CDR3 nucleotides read TGCGCCAGCACAGATCCAAGCGGCCCTCTATCCGAGCAGTACTTC. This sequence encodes CASTDPSGPLSEQYF.

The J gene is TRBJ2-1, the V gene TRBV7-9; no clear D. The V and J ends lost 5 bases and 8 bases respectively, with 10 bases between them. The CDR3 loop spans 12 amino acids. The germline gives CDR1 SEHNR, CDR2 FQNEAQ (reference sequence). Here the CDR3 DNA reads TGTGCCAGCAGCCCGCTAGGCTATGAGCAGTTCTTC. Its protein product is CASSPLGYEQFF.

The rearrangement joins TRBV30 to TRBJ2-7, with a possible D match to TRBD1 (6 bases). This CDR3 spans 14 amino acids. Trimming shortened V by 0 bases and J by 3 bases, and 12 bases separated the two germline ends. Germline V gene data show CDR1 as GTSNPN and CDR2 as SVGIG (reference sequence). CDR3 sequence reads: CAWSVSYRDYEQYF. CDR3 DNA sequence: TGTGCCTGGAGTGTATCCTACAGGGACTACGAGCAGTACTTC.